The 27 T cell receptor beta chains below come from one sample, sequenced in a study of blood T cell repertoires in COVID-19. Here immunoSEQ multiplex PCR was the method, and the copy in TCRdb shows in-frame clones only, minus some. This sample has over 400,000 clones; 85% to 90% occur once, and the top ten carry about 8.2%. Sequencing was performed on peripheral blood. The receptors come from a woman in her fifties or sixties with COVID-19, enrolled during active disease.

The J gene is TRBJ2-5, the V gene TRBV7-9; D perhaps matches TRBD1 (5 bases). The germline V gene encodes CDR1 SEHNR and CDR2 FQNEAQ (reference sequence). The CDR3 consists of 12 residues. V was cut by 10 bases and J by 5 bases, with 14 bases left in between. The CDR3 nucleotides are TGTGCCACTACTTCAGGGAAGGAGACCCAGTACTTC. This gives the protein CATTSGKETQYF.

The rearrangement links TRBV11-2 to TRBJ2-1; 9 bases agree with TRBD1. Germline loops: CDR1 SGHAT, CDR2 FQNNGV. The J segment lost 4 bases and the V segment lost 4 bases, leaving 8 bases of the junction unmatched. The CDR3 sequence is 16 residues long. The CDR3 DNA reads TGTGCCAGCAGCTACGGGGGGACAGGGTCGTACAATGAGCAGTTCTTC. Amino acids: CASSYGGTGSYNEQFF.

This chain joins TRBV9 and TRBJ2-4; D uncertain. V lost 1 base to trimming and J lost 0 bases, with 5 bases between them. Germline loops: CDR1 SGDLS, CDR2 YYNGEE. The CDR3 extends over 14 amino acids. The CDR3 DNA is TGTGCCAGCAGCGTACAACTAGCCAAAAACATTCAGTACTTC. This sequence encodes CASSVQLAKNIQYF.

Here the CDR3 DNA reads TGTGCCACCAGTGATTTGCACCGGGACAGGAATTCACCCCTCCACTTT. Protein sequence: CATSDLHRDRNSPLHF. This sequence joins TRBV24-1 and TRBJ1-6, with 8 nucleotides matching TRBD1. J gave up 7 bases and V 0 bases, and 4 bases lay outside the gene matches. The CDR3 covers 16 residues. From germline, CDR1 is KGHDR and CDR2 SFDVKD.

The V gene is TRBV2, the J gene TRBJ2-6; TRBD2 agrees at 9 bases. The germline V gene has CDR1 SNHLY and CDR2 FYNNEI. This CDR3 is built from 19 residues. V was pared by 3 bases and J by 3 bases, with 12 bases of the junction left unmatched. The CDR3 is CASSEQGAGGPGGANVLTF. As DNA, the CDR3 is TGTGCCAGCAGTGAGCAGGGAGCGGGGGGCCCAGGTGGGGCCAACGTCCTGACTTTC.

The chain uses TRBV24-1 and TRBJ2-7, with 7 bases fitting TRBD1. Per the germline V gene, CDR1 is KGHDR and CDR2 is SFDVKD. V dropped 5 bases and J dropped 1; count of bases not matched to a gene: 1. The length of the CDR3 is 13 residues. The CDR3 loop is CATSAGGSYEQYF. CDR3 DNA sequence: TGTGCCACCAGTGCAGGGGGTTCCTACGAGCAGTACTTC.

A single count supports this clone. The V gene is TRBV3-1 (or the pseudogene TRBV3-2), the J gene TRBJ1-4; D is unresolved. The CDR3 covers 13 residues. CDR1 and CDR2 from the germline V gene are LGHDT and YNNKEL (reference sequence). V gave up 5 bases and J gave up 3 bases, with 7 bases separating them. The CDR3: CASSIRSNEKLFF. The CDR3 DNA sequence: TGTGCCAGCAGCATCAGATCTAATGAAAAACTGTTTTTT.

This chain uses TRBV19 with TRBJ2-1, with 9 bases fitting TRBD2. In germline, CDR1 is LNHDA, CDR2 SQIVND (reference sequence). CDR3 length equals 14 residues. V lost 8 bases, J lost 9 bases, and 11 bases stayed unmatched. CDR3 residues: CASGISGGLGEQFF. The CDR3, as DNA: TGTGCCAGTGGGATCAGCGGGGGGCTGGGTGAGCAGTTCTTC.

V is TRBV5-1 and J is TRBJ2-1; perhaps TRBD2 as D (6 bases). From germline, CDR1 is SGHRS and CDR2 YFSETQ. This CDR3 is 17 amino acids long. Between the trimmed V and J ends, which lost 4 bases and 9 bases, there was a span of 26 bases. The CDR3 nucleotides are TGCGCCAGCAGCCTCGCAGTGGGGGGACCCATGCAGGGTGAGCAGTTCTTC. Translation: CASSLAVGGPMQGEQFF.

The J gene is TRBJ2-2, the V gene TRBV5-4; no firm D call. The germline gives CDR1 SGHNT, CDR2 YYREEE (reference sequence). Trimming pared 4 bases from V and 0 bases from J, leaving 10 bases between. This CDR3 contains 15 residues. CDR3 sequence reads: CASSRTTANTGELFF. The CDR3 DNA follows: TGTGCCAGCAGCCGTACTACGGCGAACACCGGGGAGCTGTTTTTT. Supplemented by reference TRBV5-4 and TRBJ2-2, the full variable domain reads ETGVTQSPTHLIKTRGQQVTLRCSSQSGHNTVSWYQQALGQGPQFIFQYYREEENGRGNFPPRFSGLQFPNYSSELNVNALELDDSALYLCASSRTTANTGELFFGEGSRLTVL.

The chain couples TRBV6-5 to TRBJ2-7, with 9 bases identical to TRBD2. The CDR3 runs 14 residues. J was trimmed by 6 bases and V by 7 bases; bases with no gene match: 10. In germline, CDR1 is MNHEY, CDR2 SVGAGI. This CDR3 reads CASTSPAGGLEQYF. Here the CDR3 DNA reads TGTGCCAGCACCTCGCCAGCGGGGGGTCTCGAGCAGTACTTC.

CDR3: CASSFQGNTEAFF. The CDR3 DNA reads TGTGCCAGTTCGTTTCAGGGGAACACTGAAGCTTTCTTT. The V gene is TRBV19, the J gene TRBJ1-1; a possible D gene is TRBD1 (5 bases). CDR1 is LNHDA and CDR2 is SQIVND in the germline V gene (reference sequence). The V gene lost 8 bases and the J gene lost 1 base, with 11 bases spanning the gap. The CDR3 is 13 residues long. Full variable domain (outside the CDR3, taken from reference TRBV19 and TRBJ1-1): DGGITQSPKYLFRKEGQNVTLSCEQNLNHDAMYWYRQDPGQGLRLIYYSQIVNDFQKGDIAEGYSVSREKKESFPLTVTSAQKNPTAFYLCASSFQGNTEAFFGQGTRLTVV.

The chain joins TRBV3-1 (or the pseudogene TRBV3-2) to TRBJ2-5; a possible D gene is TRBD1 (6 bases). V lost 7 bases, J lost 5 bases, and 14 bases lay in between. Germline V gene data show CDR1 as LGHDT and CDR2 as YNNKEL (reference sequence). CDR3 length: 13 amino acids. Written as DNA, the CDR3 is TGTGCCAGCAAGGGAACAGGGTTGGAGACCCAGTACTTC. Encoded protein: CASKGTGLETQYF.

The genes are TRBV30 and TRBJ1-2, with D possibly being TRBD1 (5 bases). Per the germline V gene, CDR1 is GTSNPN and CDR2 is SVGIG (reference sequence). Deletions cut 3 bases from V and 5 bases from J, with 19 bases between. This CDR3 is 15 amino acids long. The CDR3 here is CAWRLPGQVIYGYTF. The CDR3 DNA reads TGTGCCTGGAGACTCCCAGGACAAGTAATTTATGGCTACACCTTC.

The rearrangement joins TRBV19 to TRBJ2-1; 7 bases map to TRBD2. Germline trimming cut 5 bases from V and 0 bases from J; bases unmatched to any gene: 4. The CDR3 loop spans 15 amino acids. Germline CDR1 is LNHDA and CDR2 is SQIVND (reference sequence). The CDR3: CASSGGGSSYNEQFF. The CDR3 nucleotides are TGTGCCAGTAGTGGCGGGGGAAGCTCCTACAATGAGCAGTTCTTC.

The genes are TRBV5-1 and TRBJ2-7; 9 nucleotides agree with TRBD1. In germline, CDR1 is SGHRS, CDR2 YFSETQ. V was pared by 4 bases and J by 6 bases, with 11 bases of the junction left unmatched. CDR3 length: 15 amino acids. Here the CDR3 reads CASSVTGTGYVEQYF. The CDR3 DNA reads TGCGCCAGCAGCGTGACCGGGACAGGGTACGTCGAGCAGTACTTC.

The sample holds a few counts of this clone. The genes are TRBV5-5 and TRBJ1-2, with D unclear. The CDR3 is made up of 12 amino acids. Trimming stripped 9 bases from V and 6 bases from J, with 15 bases between. Germline loops: CDR1 SGHKS, CDR2 YYEKEE (reference sequence). The CDR3 region has the DNA TGTGCCACCCGGGAGAGGACCGATGGCTACACCTTC. It encodes CATRERTDGYTF.

The genes are TRBV28 and TRBJ1-2; 8 nucleotides match TRBD1. From germline, CDR1 is MDHEN and CDR2 SYDVKM. J was trimmed by 3 bases and V by 6 bases; bases with no gene match: 6. The CDR3 covers 14 residues. In DNA form, the CDR3 reads TGTGCCAGCAGCTCCGACAGGGGAGACTATGGCTACACCTTC. This codes for CASSSDRGDYGYTF.

This chain joins TRBV2 and TRBJ2-5; the D gene is possibly TRBD1 (6 bases). Per the germline V gene, CDR1 is SNHLY and CDR2 is FYNNEI. The CDR3 has 15 residues. V lost 7 bases to trimming and J lost 9 bases, with 24 bases between them. DNA of the CDR3: TGTGCCAGCACCACGCTTGGACAGCTTCAAGGGGCCCAGTACTTC. This sequence encodes CASTTLGQLQGAQYF. Full variable domain (missing parts from reference TRBV2 and TRBJ2-5): EPEVTQTPSHQVTQMGQEVILRCVPISNHLYFYWYRQILGQKVEFLVSFYNNEISEKSEIFDDQFSVERPDGSNFTLKIRSTKLEDSAMYFCASTTLGQLQGAQYFGPGTRLLVL.

The V and J genes are TRBV25-1 and TRBJ2-3; TRBD2 is a possible D gene (5 bases). CDR1 is MGHDK and CDR2 is SYGVNS in the germline V gene. V lost 5 bases, J lost 0 bases, and 15 bases lay in between. The CDR3 length is 16 residues. CDR3 loop: CASSPRGAISTDTQYF. The DNA for the CDR3 is TGTGCCAGCAGTCCCCGGGGAGCAATCAGCACAGATACGCAGTATTTT.

The chain employs TRBV7-9 and TRBJ2-3, with D possibly TRBD2 on 7 matching bases. V lost 5 bases and J lost 0, with 15 bases in between. This CDR3 is built from 16 residues. The germline CDR1 and CDR2 sequences are SEHNR and FQNEAQ (reference sequence). CDR3 nucleotide sequence: TGTGCCAGCAGCGTTGCCGCGGGGGCTAGCACAGATACGCAGTATTTT. Translation gives CASSVAAGASTDTQYF.

The sample holds one count of this clone. The genes are TRBV15 and TRBJ1-1; D might be TRBD1 (5 bases). V lost 7 bases to trimming and J lost 1 base, with 13 bases between them. The CDR3 is 14 residues long. Germline-derived CDR1 and CDR2 are LNHNV and YYDKDF (reference sequence). The CDR3 sequence is CATTATVGNTEAFF. DNA of the CDR3: TGTGCCACCACCGCGACAGTTGGGAACACTGAAGCTTTCTTT.

About this clone: Other nucleotide sequences in the sample specify the same CDR3. The chain uses TRBV9 and TRBJ1-4; D remains ambiguous. V was trimmed by 0 bases and J by 4 bases, leaving 7 bases between them. This CDR3 region has 14 residues. Germline CDR1 reads SGDLS; CDR2 reads YYNGEE. DNA of the CDR3: TGTGCCAGCAGCGTAGGGCAAATTAATGAAAAACTGTTTTTT. Translation: CASSVGQINEKLFF.

The chain employs TRBV7-3 and TRBJ2-3, with 8 bases matching TRBD1. Germline V gene sequence: CDR1 SGHTA, CDR2 FQGTGA. V lost 4 bases and J lost 0; bases outside the gene matches: 3. The CDR3 runs 15 residues. The CDR3 bases are TGTGCCAGCAGCTCTACAGGGGGTAGCACAGATACGCAGTATTTT. Translated, it gives CASSSTGGSTDTQYF.

V is TRBV28 and J is TRBJ1-2, with a weak D call TRBD1 (6 bases). Germline values: CDR1 MDHEN, CDR2 SYDVKM. V gave up 6 bases and J gave up 4 bases, with 27 bases separating them. The CDR3 consists of 18 residues. The CDR3 loop is CASRAGGALVANPYGYTF. CDR3 in DNA: TGTGCCAGCAGAGCCGGGGGGGCGTTGGTTGCGAACCCCTATGGCTACACCTTC.

This chain links TRBV12-3 or TRBV12-4 with TRBJ2-7; D perhaps matches TRBD1 (6 bases). The CDR3 is 13 residues long. V was shortened by 6 bases and J by 7 bases, with 16 bases between the two germline ends. The CDR3 reads CASSGTRLGEQYF. The CDR3 DNA reads as TGTGCCAGCAGCGGGACAAGGCTCGGGGAGCAGTACTTC.

The rearrangement links TRBV27 to TRBJ1-2; 7 nucleotides line up with TRBD1. CDR3 length: 15 residues. J lost 3 bases, V lost 3 bases, and 7 bases had no gene match. Germline assignment: CDR1 MNHEY and CDR2 SMNVEV (reference sequence). In nucleotides, the CDR3 is TGTGCCAGCAGTTTTCGCCCAACAGGGGACTATGGCTACACCTTC. Translation: CASSFRPTGDYGYTF.